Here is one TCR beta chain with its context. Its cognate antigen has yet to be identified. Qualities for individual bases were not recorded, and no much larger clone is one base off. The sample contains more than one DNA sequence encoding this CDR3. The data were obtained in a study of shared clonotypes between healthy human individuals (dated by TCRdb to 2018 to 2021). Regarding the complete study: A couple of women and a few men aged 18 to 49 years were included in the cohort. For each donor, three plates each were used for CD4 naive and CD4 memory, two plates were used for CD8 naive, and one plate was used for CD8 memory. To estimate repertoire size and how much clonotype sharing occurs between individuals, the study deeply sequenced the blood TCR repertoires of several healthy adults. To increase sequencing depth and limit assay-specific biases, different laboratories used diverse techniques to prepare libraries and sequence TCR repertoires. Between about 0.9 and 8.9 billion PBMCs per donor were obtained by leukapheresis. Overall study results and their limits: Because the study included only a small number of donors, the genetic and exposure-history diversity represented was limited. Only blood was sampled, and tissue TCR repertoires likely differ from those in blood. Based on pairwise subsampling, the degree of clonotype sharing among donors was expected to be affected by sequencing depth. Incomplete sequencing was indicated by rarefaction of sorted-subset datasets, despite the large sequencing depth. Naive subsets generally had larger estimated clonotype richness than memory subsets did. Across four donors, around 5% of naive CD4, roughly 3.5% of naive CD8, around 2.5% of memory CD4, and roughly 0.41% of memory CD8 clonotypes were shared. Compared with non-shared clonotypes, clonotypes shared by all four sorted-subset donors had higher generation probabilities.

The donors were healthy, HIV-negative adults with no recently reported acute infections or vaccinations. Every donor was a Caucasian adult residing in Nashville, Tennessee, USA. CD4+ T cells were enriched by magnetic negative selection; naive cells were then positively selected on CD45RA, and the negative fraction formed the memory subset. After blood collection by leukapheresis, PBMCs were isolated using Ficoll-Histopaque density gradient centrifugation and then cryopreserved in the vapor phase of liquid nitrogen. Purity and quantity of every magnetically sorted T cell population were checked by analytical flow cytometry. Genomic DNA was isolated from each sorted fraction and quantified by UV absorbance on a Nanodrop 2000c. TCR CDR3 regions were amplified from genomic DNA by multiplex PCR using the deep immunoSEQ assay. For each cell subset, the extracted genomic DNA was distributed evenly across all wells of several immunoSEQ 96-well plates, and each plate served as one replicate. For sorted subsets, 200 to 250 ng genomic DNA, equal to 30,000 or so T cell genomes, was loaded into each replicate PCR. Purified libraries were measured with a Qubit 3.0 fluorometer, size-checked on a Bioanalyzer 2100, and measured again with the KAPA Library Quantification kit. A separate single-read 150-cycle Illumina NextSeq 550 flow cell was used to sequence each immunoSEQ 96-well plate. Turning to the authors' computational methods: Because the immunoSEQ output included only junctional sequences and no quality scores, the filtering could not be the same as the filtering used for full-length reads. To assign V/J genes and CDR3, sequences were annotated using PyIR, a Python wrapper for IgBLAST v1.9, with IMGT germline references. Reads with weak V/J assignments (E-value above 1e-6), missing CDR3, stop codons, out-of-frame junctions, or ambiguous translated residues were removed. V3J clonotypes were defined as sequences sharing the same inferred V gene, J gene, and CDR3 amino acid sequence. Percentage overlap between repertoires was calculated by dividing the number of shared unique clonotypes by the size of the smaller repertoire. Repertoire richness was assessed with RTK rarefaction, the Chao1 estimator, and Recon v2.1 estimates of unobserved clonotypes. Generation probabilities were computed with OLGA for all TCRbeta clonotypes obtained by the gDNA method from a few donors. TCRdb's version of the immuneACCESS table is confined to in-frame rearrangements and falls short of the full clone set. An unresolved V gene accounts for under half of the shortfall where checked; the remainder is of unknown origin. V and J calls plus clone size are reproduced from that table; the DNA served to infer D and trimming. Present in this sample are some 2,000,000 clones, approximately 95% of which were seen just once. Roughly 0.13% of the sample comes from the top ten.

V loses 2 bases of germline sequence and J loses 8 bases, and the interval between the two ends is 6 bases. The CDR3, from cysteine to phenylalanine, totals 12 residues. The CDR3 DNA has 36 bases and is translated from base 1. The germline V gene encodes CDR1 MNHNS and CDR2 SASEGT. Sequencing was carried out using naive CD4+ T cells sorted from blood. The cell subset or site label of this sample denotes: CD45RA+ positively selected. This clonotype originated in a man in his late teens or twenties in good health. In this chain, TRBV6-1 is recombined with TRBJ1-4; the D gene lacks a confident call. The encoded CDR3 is CASSERREKLFF. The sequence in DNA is TGTGCCAGCAGTGAAAGGCGGGAAAAACTGTTTTTT.